The next 19 T cell receptor beta chains were all read from a single sample in a study of blood T cells in healthy people across ages (dated by TCRdb to 2014 to 2015). The receptor library was made with 5' RACE. TCRdb lists the instrument as Illumina HiSeq 2500. A second PCR of about 7 to 12 cycles was performed with a sample-barcoded 5' primer and a J-beta primer mix. TCRdb ran its own pipeline on the public reads, namely fastp trimming at Q25 and MiXCR clone calling, and kept in-frame beta chains. Merged by CDR3 protein, the rows form single entries marked with the most common genes and DNA. This sample has 1.5 million to 2 million distinct CDR3 sequences in its table, and approximately 30% of those were observed once. 7.7% of the sample is taken by the ten largest. Sequenced: blood. The receptors here all came from a woman aged 25 to 39 in good health.

Worth noting for this clonotype: One end of the junction fails to match germline, which may point to a read error. This chain links TRBV6-1 with TRBJ2-1; 10 positions match TRBD2. The germline gives CDR1 MNHNS, CDR2 SASEGT. The CDR3 runs 16 residues. For the CDR3, the DNA is TGTGCCGGCAGTGAAGAGAGCGGGAGGGCCTACAATGAGCAGTTCTTC. Protein: CAGSEESGRAYNEQFF.

This rearrangement joins TRBV6-1 to TRBJ2-1; 7 positions match TRBD1. This CDR3 contains 15 residues. Unmatched junction bases numbered 5, after V lost 2 bases and J lost 4 bases. The germline CDR1 and CDR2 sequences are MNHNS and SASEGT. CDR3 region: CASSELTGPYNEQFF. The CDR3 bases are TGTGCCAGCAGTGAACTGACAGGGCCTTACAATGAGCAGTTCTTC.

This clonotype was counted between two and nine times. This chain links TRBV7-2 with TRBJ1-2, with D perhaps TRBD1 (6 bases). This CDR3 spans 14 amino acids. Trimming stripped 5 bases from V and 3 bases from J, with 13 bases between. Germline CDR1 reads SGHTA; CDR2 reads FQGNSA. The CDR3 loop is CASSIVGTYYGYTF. DNA of the CDR3: TGTGCCAGCAGCATCGTAGGGACATACTATGGCTACACCTTC.

A remark on this clonotype: Since a much larger clone is just one base distant, this may be a read error. This chain uses TRBV29-1 with TRBJ2-7; no definite D call. Germline V gene sequence: CDR1 SQVTM, CDR2 ANQGSEA. Trimming removed 7 bases at V and 0 bases at J, with 10 bases between. This CDR3 has 12 residues. The CDR3, as DNA: TGCAGCGCTGCGAAGAGCTCCTACGAGCAGTACTTC. Translation gives CSAAKSSYEQYF.

Note on this clonotype: At one of its ends the junction is not consistent with the germline gene, which may arise from a read error. The chain recombines TRBV7-7 with TRBJ2-5; possibly TRBD1 for D (5 bases). This CDR3 has 15 residues. CDR1 SSHAT and CDR2 FNYEAQ come from the germline V gene (reference sequence). The CDR3 loop reads CASSPRQIAQETQYF. In nucleotides, the CDR3 is TGTGCTAGCAGCCCCCGACAGATAGCCCAAGAGACCCAGTACTTC.

A few counts support this clonotype. CDR3 in DNA: TGTGCCAGCAGCCTTTTGGGACAGGGGGGAGAAAAACTGTTTTTT. Translated: CASSLLGQGGEKLFF. The chain is built from TRBV6-5 and TRBJ1-4, with 11 bases aligning to TRBD1. V was clipped by 6 bases and J by 8 bases; unmatched bases: 8. The germline CDR1 and CDR2 sequences are MNHEY and SVGAGI. The CDR3 covers 15 residues.

This clonotype was counted a few times. V usage is TRBV6-5 and J usage is TRBJ1-5; D is possibly TRBD1 (5 bases). This CDR3 is 13 amino acids long. Trimming removed 5 bases at V and 7 bases at J, with 12 bases between. CDR1 is MNHEY and CDR2 is SVGAGI in the germline V gene. The CDR3 DNA reads as TGTGCCAGCAGTCCCCTAGACAGACAGCCCCAGCATTTT. This gives the protein CASSPLDRQPQHF.

The V gene is TRBV2, the J gene TRBJ2-5; no clear D. The last part of the DNA fits TRBJ2-7 better; the J call may be wrong. The CDR3 sequence is 15 residues long. Germline lookup yields CDR1 SNHLY and CDR2 FYNNEI. DNA of the CDR3: TGTGCCAGCAGTGTTGGAGCCATCGGGTCTTACGAGCAGTACTTC. Its protein product is CASSVGAIGSYEQYF.

V is TRBV27 and J is TRBJ2-4, with D tentatively TRBD2 (6 bases). This CDR3 is built from 14 residues. V was shortened by 5 bases and J by 13 bases, with 21 bases between the two germline ends. The germline V gene encodes CDR1 MNHEY and CDR2 SMNVEV (reference sequence). CDR3 DNA sequence: TGTGCCAGCAGTCCAGGGACTCCGCTTTTTGAGCAGTACTTC. Translating it yields CASSPGTPLFEQYF.

This clonotype was observed a few times. The gene calls are TRBV11-2 and TRBJ2-7, with TRBD1 matching over 8 bases. Germline V CDR1 and CDR2: SGHAT, FQNNGV. J was trimmed by 3 bases and V by 0 bases; bases with no gene match: 7. The CDR3 has 16 amino acids. The CDR3: CASSLDQGQVSYEQYF. In DNA form, the CDR3 reads TGTGCCAGCAGCTTAGATCAGGGACAGGTCAGCTACGAGCAGTACTTC.

The sample holds many counts of this clonotype. The J gene is TRBJ2-7, the V gene TRBV7-6; 9 positions agree with TRBD2. From germline, CDR1 is SGHVS and CDR2 FNYEAQ. After removal of 6 bases from V and 5 bases from J, the junction contained 8 bases not matched to a gene. The CDR3 spans 14 residues. CDR3 region: CASSFSGGSDEQYF. CDR3 sequence (DNA): TGTGCCAGCAGTTTCAGCGGGGGGTCCGACGAGCAGTACTTC.

This clonotype has only a few counts. This chain connects TRBV24-1 to TRBJ2-3; either TRBD1 or TRBD2 may fit D (5 bases each). The CDR3 contains 14 residues. The germline V gene has CDR1 KGHDR and CDR2 SFDVKD. Trimming removed 7 bases from V and 0 bases from J, with 10 bases in between. CDR3 DNA sequence: TGTGCCACCAGGCCGGGACCAAGCACAGATACGCAGTATTTT. Its protein is CATRPGPSTDTQYF.

This clonotype has a count of ten or more. The rearrangement joins TRBV24-1 to TRBJ1-2, with D perhaps TRBD1 (5 bases). Trimming took 3 bases from V and 4 from J, leaving 8 bases between them. The CDR3 extends over 13 amino acids. Germline assignment: CDR1 KGHDR and CDR2 SFDVKD. CDR3 loop: CATSDGDGYGYTF. In DNA form, the CDR3 reads TGTGCCACCAGTGATGGGGACGGCTATGGCTACACCTTC.

Notes on this clonotype: This may stem from a read error, because a much larger clone lies one nucleotide away. The chain has TRBV10-2 and TRBJ2-3, with D tentatively TRBD1 (6 bases). The CDR3 is 14 residues long. V lost 10 bases and J lost 1, with 15 bases in between. Germline V gene data show CDR1 as WSHSY and CDR2 as SAAADI. The CDR3 DNA sequence: TGCGCCACTGCGACAGGTCTTGGCACAGATACGCAGTATTTT. Translating it yields CATATGLGTDTQYF.

The chain recombines TRBV9 with TRBJ2-1; TRBD1 matches 12 bases. CDR1 and CDR2 from the germline V gene are SGDLS and YYNGEE. Trimming removed 4 bases from V and 6 bases from J; junction bases left unmatched: 5. CDR3 length: 15 amino acids. CDR3 region: CASSPGQGAINEQFF. DNA of the CDR3: TGTGCCAGCAGCCCGGGACAGGGGGCGATCAATGAGCAGTTCTTC. Complete variable domain (other parts from reference TRBV9 and TRBJ2-1): DSGVTQTPKHLITATGQRVTLRCSPRSGDLSVYWYQQSLDQGLQFLIQYYNGEERAKGNILERFSAQQFPDLHSELNLSSLELGDSALYFCASSPGQGAINEQFFGPGTRLTVL.

The chain links TRBV7-9 to TRBJ2-7, with TRBD1 as a possible D gene (6 bases). Germline assignment: CDR1 SEHNR and CDR2 FQNEAQ (reference sequence). Trimming cost V 1 base and J 7 bases, with 17 bases left between them. The CDR3 is 15 amino acids. Written as DNA, the CDR3 is TGTGCCAGCAGCTTAGTACAGGGCATCTACAATGAGCAGTACTTC. Its protein is CASSLVQGIYNEQYF.

This clonotype was found many times. The V gene is TRBV20-1, the J gene TRBJ2-1; 10 nucleotides match TRBD2. CDR3 length: 14 residues. Trimming took 3 bases from V and 5 from J; bases not matched to a gene: 4. The germline V gene has CDR1 DFQATT and CDR2 SNEGSKA (reference sequence). CDR3 loop: CSASFSGGNNEQFF. As DNA, the CDR3 is TGCAGTGCTAGTTTTAGCGGGGGGAACAATGAGCAGTTCTTC.

This clonotype was seen more than once but under ten times. This chain uses TRBV20-1 with TRBJ2-3; D uncertain. Trimming took 1 base from V and 1 from J, leaving 12 bases between them. CDR3 length: 15 residues. In germline, CDR1 is DFQATT, CDR2 SNEGSKA (reference sequence). The CDR3 region is CSARGSSGGTDTQYF. The CDR3 coding sequence is TGCAGTGCTAGAGGTAGCTCCGGCGGCACAGATACGCAGTATTTT.

As regards this clonotype: The germline gene is not matched at one end of the junction; a read error may be the cause. V usage is TRBV20-1 and J usage is TRBJ1-2, with 12 nucleotides matching TRBD1. This CDR3 has 14 residues. CDR1 and CDR2 from the germline V gene are DFQATT and SNEGSKA (reference sequence). The CDR3: CSARRDRGRYDYTF. The CDR3 nucleotides are TGCAGTGCTAGACGGGACAGGGGGCGCTATGACTACACCTTC.